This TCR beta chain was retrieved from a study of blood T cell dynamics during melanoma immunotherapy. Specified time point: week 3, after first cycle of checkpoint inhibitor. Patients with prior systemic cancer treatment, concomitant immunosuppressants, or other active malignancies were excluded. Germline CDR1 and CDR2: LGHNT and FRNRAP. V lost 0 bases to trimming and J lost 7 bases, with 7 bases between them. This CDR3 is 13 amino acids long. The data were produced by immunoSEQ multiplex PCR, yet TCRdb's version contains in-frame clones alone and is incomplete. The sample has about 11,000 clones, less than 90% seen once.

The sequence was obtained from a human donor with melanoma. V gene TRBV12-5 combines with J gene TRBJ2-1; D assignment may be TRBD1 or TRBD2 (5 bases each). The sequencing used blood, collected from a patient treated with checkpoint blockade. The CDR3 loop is CASGLVGPNEQFF. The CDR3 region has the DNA TGTGCTAGTGGTTTGGTGGGACCTAATGAGCAGTTCTTC.